Listed below are T cell receptor beta chains from one sample, sequenced in a study of blood T cell repertoires in COVID-19. TCRdb keeps only in-frame clones here, not all; method: immunoSEQ multiplex PCR. The sample records 210,000 or so clones, approximately 80% being singletons. The sequenced material came from peripheral blood. The receptor set was obtained from a woman of 80 years or more with acute or convalescent COVID-19. Each CDR3 is given without its conserved first and last residue. Clone size is stated in some rows and not others, as once, few, many or a class when expanded.

>TRBV5-1|NA|TRBJ2-2
ASSAPGGGTGELF
>TRBV7-2|NA|TRBJ2-3
ASSLHPGTSGGPTDTQY
>TRBV4-3|NA|TRBJ2-1
ASSQGSGGVNEQF
>TRBV30|NA|TRBJ2-1
AWSARTGGNEQF
>TRBV11-2|NA|TRBJ1-1
ASRPSTGALAEAF
>TRBV21-1|NA|TRBJ2-7
ASSPLFEQY
>TRBV6-1|few|TRBJ1-4
ASSAGGGSLVATNEKLF
>TRBV5-5|NA|TRBJ1-2
ASSLMDRVISGYT
>TRBV4-1|NA|TRBJ1-5
ASSQDPSRGDSNQPQH
>TRBV24-1|NA|TRBJ2-1
ATSVASGHYNEQF
>TRBV7-9|NA|TRBJ2-7
ASSLADYEQY
>TRBV28|many|TRBJ1-5
ASRTTEGTDSGRPQH
>TRBV6-6|NA|TRBJ2-7
ASSYSGGARSYEQY
>TRBV10-3|NA|TRBJ2-3
AISEGGSTDTQY
>TRBV6-2/TRBV6-3|NA|TRBJ2-3
ASSAAGGPDTQY
>TRBV27|NA|TRBJ1-2
ASSLKGVGYT
>TRBV5-1|few|TRBJ2-7
ASSLEYPGQGDEQY
>TRBV7-2|NA|TRBJ2-3
ASSLGTGRTDTQY
>TRBV4-1|NA|TRBJ2-5
ASSPQDRGKETQY
>TRBV7-2|NA|TRBJ2-1
ASSLQSGDYNEQF
>TRBV5-4|once|TRBJ1-5
ASSVMGASNQPQH
>TRBV5-4|NA|TRBJ2-7
ASSLDIAGNVDEQY
>TRBV7-6|NA|TRBJ1-2
ASRGVEGYT
>TRBV24-1|NA|TRBJ1-2
ATSGEAPAYGYT
>TRBV12-3/TRBV12-4|few|TRBJ1-1
ASSLSLNTEAF
>TRBV5-1|NA|TRBJ2-3
ASSLGPSTDTQY
>TRBV6-2/TRBV6-3|few|TRBJ2-5
ASSSDRTPYGETQY
>TRBV7-3|NA|TRBJ2-5
ASSLALTGVETQY
>TRBV29-1|NA|TRBJ1-4
SVGQNEKLF
>TRBV20-1|NA|TRBJ1-5
SASYTGGISNQPQH
>TRBV6-2/TRBV6-3|NA|TRBJ1-1
ASSSFRDRYRSTEAF
>TRBV9|NA|TRBJ2-1
ASSVGANSYNEQF
>TRBV9|once|TRBJ2-7
ASSGDSEQY
>TRBV19|NA|TRBJ2-2
ASSMGQGRASGELF
>TRBV3-1/TRBV3-2|once|TRBJ2-1
ASSPYPPAGGSIDNEQF
>TRBV27|NA|TRBJ1-2
ASSSGGQNYGYT
>TRBV7-9|once|TRBJ1-6
ASSLVTGGDSPLH
>TRBV30|NA|TRBJ1-1
AWQGNTEAF
>TRBV4-2|few|TRBJ2-1
ASCSGGVNEQF
>TRBV7-2|NA|TRBJ2-3
ASSLVQLRGGLGDTQY